This T cell receptor (beta chain) was recovered during a study of neurological immune-mediated disorders. Findings of the study overall: The level of TCR clonal expansion was highest in patients with HTLV-1-associated myelopathy and lowest in multiple sclerosis, where it fell below the level seen in healthy controls.

This clonotype appeared many times. Its antigen is unknown. The CDR3 is 15 amino acids. The V gene's germline CDR1 is MNHEY and CDR2 SMNVEV (reference sequence). Trimming removed 2 bases from V and 8 bases from J; junction bases left unmatched: 12. From 15-18 subjects, each sequencing run yielded over 160 million TCR-beta sequences. TCRdb recomputed calls from the 5' RACE reads with MiXCR, one row per CDR3 protein. The sample records approximately 49,000 distinct CDR3 sequences, about 9.1% being singletons. The sample's time point: longitudinal time-point 1 (baseline). Among the participants, healthy controls were blood bank volunteers in Maryland, USA. 2 million unsorted PBMCs were stored in RNAlater at -80 °C before RNA extraction.

The chain has TRBV27 and TRBJ2-7; TRBD1 matches at 7 bases. The sequenced sample consisted of PBMCs. This sequence originates from a woman aged 40-49 years in good health. The CDR3 DNA follows: TGTGCCAGCAGTTTAAATTGGGGCAGGGGGTCGAAGCAGTACTTC. Amino acids: CASSLNWGRGSKQYF.